Below are 3 T cell receptor beta chains sequenced from a single sample in a study of T cells and copy number aberrations in small-cell lung cancer. The assay was immunoSEQ multiplex PCR, and TCRdb's table has in-frame clones only and misses some. The data show fewer than 10,000 clones, with about 79% seen just once and about a third held by the top ten. Sample: normal tissue next to the tumor. The receptors originated from a man in his 60s with small cell lung cancer.

This clone has more than one count but fewer than ten. The rearrangement links TRBV7-2 to TRBJ2-7; tentatively, D is TRBD2 (6 bases). Trimming removed 2 bases at V and 1 base at J, with 12 bases between. The germline CDR1 and CDR2 sequences are SGHTA and FQGNSA. This CDR3 has 15 amino acids. CDR3 bases: TGTGCCAGCAGCTTAAAAGGGACTCCTTCCTACGAGCAGTACTTC. Translated, it gives CASSLKGTPSYEQYF. Complete variable domain (other parts from reference TRBV7-2 and TRBJ2-7): GAGVSQSPSNKVTEKGKDVELRCDPISGHTALYWYRQSLGQGLEFLIYFQGNSAPDKSGLPSDRFSAERTGGSVSTLTIQRTQQEDSAVYLCASSLKGTPSYEQYFGPGTRLTVT.

V usage is TRBV9 and J usage is TRBJ2-7, with 7 bases fitting TRBD2. With V trimmed by 6 bases and J by 0 bases, 6 bases remained unmatched. The CDR3 totals 14 residues. Germline loops: CDR1 SGDLS, CDR2 YYNGEE. CDR3 in DNA: TGTGCCAGCACCTCCGGGACTACCTCCTACGAGCAGTACTTC. Amino acid sequence: CASTSGTTSYEQYF.

The chain is built from TRBV6-6 and TRBJ2-3, with no clear D. Germline lookup yields CDR1 MNHNY and CDR2 SVGAGI (reference sequence). V lost 2 bases and J lost 3, with 12 bases in between. This CDR3 is built from 15 residues. The CDR3 region has the DNA TGTGCCAGCAGTTACCTAGGAGTACGAACAGATACGCAGTATTTT. It yields the protein CASSYLGVRTDTQYF.